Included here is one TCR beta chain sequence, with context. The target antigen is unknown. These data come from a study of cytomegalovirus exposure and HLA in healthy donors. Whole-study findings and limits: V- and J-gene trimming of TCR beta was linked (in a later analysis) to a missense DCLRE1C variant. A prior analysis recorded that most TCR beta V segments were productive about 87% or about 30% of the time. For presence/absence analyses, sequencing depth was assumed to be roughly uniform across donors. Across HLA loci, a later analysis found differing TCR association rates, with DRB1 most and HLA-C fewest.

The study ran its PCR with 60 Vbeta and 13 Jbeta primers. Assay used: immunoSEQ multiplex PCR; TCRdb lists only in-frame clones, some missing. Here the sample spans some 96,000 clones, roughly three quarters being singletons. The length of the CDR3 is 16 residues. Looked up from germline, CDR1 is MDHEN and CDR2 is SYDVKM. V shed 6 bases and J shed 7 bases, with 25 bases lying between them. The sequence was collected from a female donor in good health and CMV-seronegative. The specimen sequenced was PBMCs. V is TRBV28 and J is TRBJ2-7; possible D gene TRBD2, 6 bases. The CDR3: CASSPATGGGAWEQYF. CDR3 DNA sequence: TGTGCCAGCAGCCCCGCAACTGGCGGAGGGGCCTGGGAGCAGTACTTC.